This T cell receptor (beta chain) was obtained from a study of T cell responses to AZD1222 COVID-19 vaccine. Study overall: Both about-4-week and about-12-week second-dose recipients were combined.

This CDR3 comprises 14 residues. The V gene lost 5 bases and the J gene lost 1 base, with 11 bases spanning the gap. Germline values: CDR1 MGHRA, CDR2 YSYEKL. Profiled with immunoSEQ multiplex PCR; TCRdb holds only in-frame clones, not every one. The sample yields 150,000 to 200,000 clones, about 91% seen once. General study points: Among spike-specific TCRs, nearly half reportedly target unmutated variant regions. White British ancestry dominated among donors, who included more females, and clonal diversity was possibly underestimated.

A note on this clone: What it binds is unknown.

This material consisted of peripheral blood, taken on day 0 of AZD1222 vaccination. The source of this sequence is an adult in good health. V is TRBV4-1 and J is TRBJ1-1; D ambiguous. The CDR3 reads CASSYADANTEAFF. Written as DNA, the CDR3 is TGCGCCAGCAGCTACGCGGACGCGAACACTGAAGCTTTCTTT.